Listed below are T cell receptor beta chains from one sample, sequenced in a study of post-analysis software for immune sequencing data. TCRdb itself ran the PCR reads through MiXCR, one entry per CDR3 protein. Here the sample spans about 200,000 distinct CDR3 sequences, 29% being singletons. The specimen sequenced was blood. The receptor source for this set is a girl aged 2-17 years with multiple sclerosis. Both conserved end residues are part of each CDR3. D genes are given only for firm matches. Size values are once, few and many counts, or a class for expanded clones, and some rows have none.

cdr3_aa | cdr3_nt | v_call | clone_size | d_call | j_call
CASRGTVNIQYF | TGTGCCAGCAGAGGGACAGTAAACATTCAGTACTTC | TRBV12-3/TRBV12-4 | many | TRBD1 | TRBJ2-4
CASSPRGTGTSADSPLHF | TGTGCCAGCTCACCGAGGGGAACCGGGACCTCTGCTGATTCACCCCTCCACTTT | TRBV18 | NA | NA | TRBJ1-6
CASSLGTSGPTGQYF | TGTGCCAGCAGTTTAGGGACTAGCGGACCAACCGGGCAGTACTTC | TRBV12-3/TRBV12-4 | many | TRBD2 | TRBJ2-5
CASRGGANYGYTF | TGTGCCAGCAGAGGGGGGGCAAACTATGGCTACACCTTC | TRBV28 | many | NA | TRBJ1-2
CASRSGYGYTF | TGTGCCAGCAGGTCAGGCTATGGCTACACCTTC | TRBV28 | few | NA | TRBJ1-2
CASSPPRGAEMFTDTQYF | TGTGCCAGCAGTCCCCCGCGGGGGGCCGAGATGTTCACAGATACGCAGTATTTT | TRBV27 | many | TRBD2 | TRBJ2-3
CASSLELGTEAFF | TGCGCCAGCAGCTTGGAGTTGGGCACTGAAGCTTTCTTT | TRBV5-1 | once | NA | TRBJ1-1
CATSDSLSSNEQFF | TGTGCCACCAGTGATTCCCTTTCTAGCAATGAGCAGTTCTTC | TRBV24-1 | many | NA | TRBJ2-1
CASSCADNTDTQYF | TGTGCCAGCAGTTGCGCCGACAACACAGATACGCAGTATTTT | TRBV27 | NA | NA | TRBJ2-3
CASRTDTFYNSPLHF | TGTGCCAGCAGGACGGACACCTTCTATAATTCACCCCTCCACTTT | TRBV12-3/TRBV12-4 | few | NA | TRBJ1-6
CASSLVYNSNQPQHF | TGTGCCAGCAGCTTAGTTTACAACAGCAATCAGCCCCAGCATTTT | TRBV7-2 | many | NA | TRBJ1-5
CASNEANQPQHF | TGTGCCAGCAACGAGGCAAATCAGCCCCAGCATTTT | TRBV6-5 | many | NA | TRBJ1-5
CASSDRAQETQYF | TGTGCCAGCAGTGACAGGGCTCAAGAGACCCAGTACTTC | TRBV2 | NA | NA | TRBJ2-5
CASSMGGYEQYF | TGTGCCAGTAGTATGGGGGGCTACGAGCAGTACTTC | TRBV19 | few | NA | TRBJ2-7
CASSPVYREQFF | TGTGCCAGCAGTCCCGTATACCGTGAGCAGTTCTTC | TRBV28 | many | NA | TRBJ2-1
CASSLGQEVGPNEKLFF | TGTGCCAGCAGCCTGGGACAGGAGGTAGGGCCTAATGAAAAACTGTTTTTT | TRBV7-9 | few | TRBD1 | TRBJ1-4
CASSLAGQGVGDEQYF | TGCGCCAGCAGCTTGGCGGGACAGGGGGTAGGGGACGAGCAGTACTTC | TRBV5-1 | NA | TRBD1 | TRBJ2-7
CATSRGAGVKSGETQFF | TGTGCCACCTCTCGGGGGGCAGGGGTGAAATCGGGAGAGACCCAGTTCTTC | TRBV12-3/TRBV12-4 | NA | NA | TRBJ2-1
CASSLEGLAGVSGNEQFF | TGTGCCAGCAGTTTAGAGGGACTAGCGGGAGTGTCTGGGAATGAGCAGTTCTTC | TRBV12-3/TRBV12-4 | many | TRBD2 | TRBJ2-1
CASSQDGAAYNEQFF | TGTGCCAGCAGCCAAGACGGGGCGGCCTACAATGAGCAGTTCTTC | TRBV7-2 | few | NA | TRBJ2-1
CASSLRTGSSNEQFF | TGCGCCAGCAGCTTGCGTACCGGGAGTTCAAATGAGCAGTTCTTC | TRBV5-1 | many | NA | TRBJ2-1
CAWGGNENTEAFF | TGTGCCTGGGGGGGCAATGAGAACACTGAAGCTTTCTTT | TRBV30 | NA | NA | TRBJ1-1
CASSLPTTDTQYF | TGTGCCAGCAGCTTACCCACCACAGATACGCAGTATTTT | TRBV7-2 | few | NA | TRBJ2-3
CSVEDLRATYEQYF | TGCAGCGTTGAAGATCTGAGGGCTACCTACGAGCAGTACTTC | TRBV29-1 | many | NA | TRBJ2-7
CASSIRAGQPQHF | TGTGCCAGCAGCATCAGAGCTGGTCAGCCCCAGCATTTT | TRBV27 | few | NA | TRBJ1-5
CASSLVGATEAFF | TGCGCCAGCAGCTTGGTGGGGGCGACTGAAGCTTTCTTT | TRBV5-1 | NA | NA | TRBJ1-1
CASRAVSSYNEQFF | TGTGCCAGCCGGGCGGTTTCATCCTACAATGAGCAGTTCTTC | TRBV12-3/TRBV12-4 | many | NA | TRBJ2-1
CSVGVKGSWYEQYF | TGCAGCGTTGGAGTAAAGGGATCATGGTACGAGCAGTACTTC | TRBV29-1 | once | NA | TRBJ2-7
CASSLGVREQETQYF | TGCGCCAGCAGCTTGGGTGTAAGGGAACAAGAGACCCAGTACTTC | TRBV5-1 | few | NA | TRBJ2-5